The 7 T cell receptor beta chains reported below all come from one sample, sequenced in a study of blood T cell repertoires in COVID-19. TCRdb's table, derived via immunoSEQ multiplex PCR, lists solely in-frame clones and lacks some. The table shows roughly 250,000 clones, with 87% occurring only once. Input material: PBMCs or T cells enriched from blood (not recorded which). These TCRs come from a woman aged 30 to 39 with acute COVID-19.

The chain is built from TRBV19 and TRBJ2-1; 8 nucleotides line up with TRBD2. The germline V gene has CDR1 LNHDA and CDR2 SQIVND (reference sequence). This CDR3 is built from 15 residues. Losses at the gene ends were 3 bases for V and 7 bases for J; bases not matched to a gene: 8. CDR3 loop: CASSIRGGVWNEQFF. Written as DNA, the CDR3 is TGTGCCAGTAGTATTCGGGGGGGAGTGTGGAATGAGCAGTTCTTC.

This clone was seen just once. The chain combines TRBV19 with TRBJ1-4, with a tentative D call TRBD1 (5 bases). CDR1 and CDR2 from the germline V gene are LNHDA and SQIVND (reference sequence). The V end lost 1 base, the J end lost 3 bases, and 6 bases lay between the germline ends. The CDR3 has 14 residues. The CDR3 region has the DNA TGTGCCAGTAGTATAGGGGGGGCTAATGAAAAACTGTTTTTT. It is translated as CASSIGGANEKLFF.

The J gene is TRBJ2-3, the V gene TRBV27, with 7 bases that match TRBD1. This CDR3 spans 16 amino acids. Germline V gene sequence: CDR1 MNHEY, CDR2 SMNVEV (reference sequence). V trimming: 2 bases; J trimming: 6 bases; junction bases outside the gene matches: 11. This chain's CDR3 is CASSLARAGGPDTQYF. The CDR3 region has the DNA TGTGCCAGCAGTTTAGCCAGGGCAGGGGGTCCGGATACGCAGTATTTT.

The rearrangement links TRBV13 to TRBJ1-4, with TRBD1 as a possible D gene (5 bases). Germline-derived CDR1 and CDR2 are PRHDT and FYEKMQ (reference sequence). Trimming cost V 1 base and J 8 bases, with 11 bases left between them. This CDR3 contains 14 residues. The chain's CDR3 is CASSLEGRQEKLFF. The CDR3 coding sequence is TGTGCCAGCAGCTTAGAAGGGCGACAGGAAAAACTGTTTTTT.

The chain carries TRBV5-1 and TRBJ1-4; D is uncertain. This CDR3 has 16 residues. Germline CDR1 SGHRS, CDR2 YFSETQ. The germline V and J ends were trimmed by 0 bases and 0 bases, with 9 bases remaining between them. The CDR3 coding sequence is TGCGCCAGCAGCTTGGCCGGGTCCGCAACTAATGAAAAACTGTTTTTT. Its protein is CASSLAGSATNEKLFF. Full variable domain (remainder filled in from reference TRBV5-1 and TRBJ1-4): KAGVTQTPRYLIKTRGQQVTLSCSPISGHRSVSWYQQTPGQGLQFLFEYFSETQRNKGNFPGRFSGRQFSNSRSEMNVSTLELGDSALYLCASSLAGSATNEKLFFGSGTQLSVL.

The rearrangement uses TRBV11-2 and TRBJ2-1, with D uncertain. V lost 0 bases and J 13 bases, leaving 7 bases between the germline ends. This CDR3 spans 11 amino acids. Germline CDR1 is SGHAT and CDR2 is FQNNGV. This CDR3 reads CASSLERAQFF. CDR3 nucleotide sequence: TGTGCCAGCAGCTTAGAACGAGCTCAGTTCTTC.

V and J are TRBV2 and TRBJ1-6; a possible D gene is TRBD1 (5 bases). The V gene lost 6 bases and the J gene lost 9 bases, with 15 bases spanning the gap. The germline gives CDR1 SNHLY, CDR2 FYNNEI. The CDR3 is 14 residues long. In DNA, the CDR3 is TGTGCCAGCAGGGCAGACAGTCCCGTTTCACCCCTCCACTTT. Protein: CASRADSPVSPLHF.